This TCR beta chain was retrieved from a study of blood T cell repertoires in COVID-19 (dated by TCRdb to the early 2020s). Notes on the research overall: Samples from collaborators originated in the United States, Italy and Spain and spanned both the acute and convalescent phases of COVID-19. The samples were drawn from the first 160 participants of the ongoing ImmuneRACE study and from 1,254 subjects provided by 6 global collaborators. The material from the prospective study consisted of cDNA or gDNA derived from T cells, B-cell-depleted T cells, or PBMCs. HLA class I and class II types, where available, came from metadata supplied by the sample provider rather than from assay-based typing. Nearly every sample came with metadata listing a de-identified subject ID, COVID-19 status, age in years and sex. Deeply sampled blood TCRbeta repertoires from subjects exposed to, actively infected with, or recovered from COVID-19 were included in the dataset. A freely available public database, intended as a resource for researchers studying the immune response to SARS-CoV-2, is where the repertoires were released.

Reading from cysteine to phenylalanine, the CDR3 counts 14 amino acids. Only the CDR3 DNA stays, 42 bases, in frame from base 1. V loses 3 bases, J loses 8 bases, and the germline ends lie 11 bases apart. As encoded in the germline V gene, CDR1 is MNHEY while CDR2 is SVGAGI. Study-wide findings and limitations: The amount of clinical and demographic metadata varied by source and participant and was provided uncurated.

Participants in the prospective study were aged 18 to 89 years, lived in about two dozen United States geographic areas, and enrolled through a virtual design. In the prospective study, participants were assigned to cohorts based on the clinical history participants reported in a screening survey and a study questionnaire. Recovered participants in ImmuneRACE Cohort 3 were defined as having two consecutive negative NP/OP PCR tests, clearance from a healthcare professional, or resolution of symptoms. Mobile phlebotomists in the prospective study collected whole blood, serum and a nasopharyngeal or oropharyngeal swab from every participant. Additional blood draws and questionnaires over an approximately 2-month period could optionally be provided by prospective study participants. Before DNA extraction, prospective study blood samples were shipped either frozen or at room temperature. TCRbeta CDR3 regions were amplified from genomic DNA using the immunoSEQ Assay, a bias-controlled multiplex PCR. Regarding the original processing steps: The number of nucleated cells in each sample was estimated by amplification of reference gene primers within the assay. To quantify the absolute abundance of each unique TCRbeta CDR3 rearrangement, sequence reads were collapsed and filtered. For each sample, productive Simpson clonality was calculated as the square root of Simpson's diversity index across productive rearrangements. The immuneACCESS repertoire file appears here via TCRdb, limited to in-frame rearrangements. These files lack a portion of the clones; in checked studies, under half of the deficit traces to unresolved V genes, and the cause of the others is not known. The D gene and trimming were derived from the DNA, and the V and J assignments and clone size from that table. For this sample there are about 350,000 clones; roughly 87% appear just once. Clones ranked in the top ten supply almost 3% of the sample.

Details on this clone: No cognate antigen has been identified for it. No much larger clonotype is one base removed from it; base qualities were not supplied.

The origin of this receptor is a woman in her twenties or thirties who had recovered from COVID-19. The chain couples TRBV6-5 to TRBJ1-6; no D gene can be assigned with confidence. The sample comprised PBMCs or T cells enriched from blood (not recorded which). The CDR3 here reads CASSYRTADSPLHF. The sequenced DNA: TGTGCCAGCAGTTATCGTACAGCTGATTCACCCCTCCACTTT.